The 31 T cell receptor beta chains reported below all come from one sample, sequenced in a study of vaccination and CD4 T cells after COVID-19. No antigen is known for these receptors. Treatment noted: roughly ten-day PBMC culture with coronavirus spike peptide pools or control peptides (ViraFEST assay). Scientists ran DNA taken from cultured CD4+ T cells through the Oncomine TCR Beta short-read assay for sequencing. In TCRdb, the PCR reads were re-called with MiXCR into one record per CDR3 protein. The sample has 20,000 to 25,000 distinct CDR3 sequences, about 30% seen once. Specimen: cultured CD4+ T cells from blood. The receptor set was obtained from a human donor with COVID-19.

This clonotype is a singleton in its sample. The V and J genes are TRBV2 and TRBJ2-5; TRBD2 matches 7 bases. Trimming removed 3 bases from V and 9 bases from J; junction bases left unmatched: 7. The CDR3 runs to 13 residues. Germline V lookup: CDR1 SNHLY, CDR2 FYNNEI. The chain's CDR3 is CASSESSSGAQYF. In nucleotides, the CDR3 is TGTGCCAGCAGTGAGAGCAGCAGCGGGGCCCAGTACTTC.

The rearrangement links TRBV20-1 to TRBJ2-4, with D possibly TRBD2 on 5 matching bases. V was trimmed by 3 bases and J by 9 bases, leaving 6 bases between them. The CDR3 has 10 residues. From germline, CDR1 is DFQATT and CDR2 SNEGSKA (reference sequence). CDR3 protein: CSARGSIQYF. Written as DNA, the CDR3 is TGCAGTGCTAGGGGGAGCATTCAGTACTTC.

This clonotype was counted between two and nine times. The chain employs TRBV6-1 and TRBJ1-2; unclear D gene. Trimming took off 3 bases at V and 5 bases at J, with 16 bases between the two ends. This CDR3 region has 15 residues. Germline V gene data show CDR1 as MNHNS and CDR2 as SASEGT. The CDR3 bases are TGTGCCAGCAGTGACTCAGTCCCCTTACCGTATGGCTACACCTTC. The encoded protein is CASSDSVPLPYGYTF.

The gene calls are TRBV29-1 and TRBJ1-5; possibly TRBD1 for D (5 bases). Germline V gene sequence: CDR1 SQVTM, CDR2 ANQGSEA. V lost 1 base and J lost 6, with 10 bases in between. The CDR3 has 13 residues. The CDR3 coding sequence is TGCAGCGTTGAAGGAGAGGGGAGTCAGCCCCAGCATTTT. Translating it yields CSVEGEGSQPQHF.

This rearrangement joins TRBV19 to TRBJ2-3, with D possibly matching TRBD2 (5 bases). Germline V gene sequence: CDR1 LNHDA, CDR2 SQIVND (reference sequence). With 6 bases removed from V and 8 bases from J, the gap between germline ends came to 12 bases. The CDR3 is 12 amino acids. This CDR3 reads CASSQAEGTQYF. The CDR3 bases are TGTGCCAGTAGCCAGGCCGAGGGTACGCAGTATTTT.

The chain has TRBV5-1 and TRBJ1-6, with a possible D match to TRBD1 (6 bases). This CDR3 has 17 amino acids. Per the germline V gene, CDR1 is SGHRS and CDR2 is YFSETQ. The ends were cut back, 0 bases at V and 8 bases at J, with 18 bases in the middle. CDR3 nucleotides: TGCGCCAGCAGCTTGGGCCCGACCGGGACACCTTATTCACCCCTCCACTTT. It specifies CASSLGPTGTPYSPLHF.

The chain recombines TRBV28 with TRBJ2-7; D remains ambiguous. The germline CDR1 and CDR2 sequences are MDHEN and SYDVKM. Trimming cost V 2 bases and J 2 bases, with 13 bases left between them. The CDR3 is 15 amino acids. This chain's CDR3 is CASSLQPGSTYEQYF. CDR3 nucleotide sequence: TGTGCCAGCAGTTTACAACCGGGCAGCACCTACGAGCAGTACTTC.

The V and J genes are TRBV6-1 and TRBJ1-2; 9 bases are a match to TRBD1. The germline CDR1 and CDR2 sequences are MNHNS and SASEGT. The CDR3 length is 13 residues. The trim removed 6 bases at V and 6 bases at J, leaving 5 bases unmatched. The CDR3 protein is CASSPGTGNGYTF. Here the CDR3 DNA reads TGTGCCAGCAGCCCCGGGACAGGGAATGGCTACACCTTC.

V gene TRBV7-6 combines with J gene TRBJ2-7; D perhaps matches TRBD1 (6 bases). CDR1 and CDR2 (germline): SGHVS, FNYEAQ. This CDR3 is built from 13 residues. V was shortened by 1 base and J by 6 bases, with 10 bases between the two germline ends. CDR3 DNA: TGTGCCAGCAGCTTAGTGGTGGGGGCCGAGCAGTACTTC. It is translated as CASSLVVGAEQYF.

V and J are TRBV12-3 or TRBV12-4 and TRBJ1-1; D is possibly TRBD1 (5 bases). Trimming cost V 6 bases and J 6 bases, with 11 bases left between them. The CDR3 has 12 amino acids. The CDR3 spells CASRRGYAEAFF. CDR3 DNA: TGTGCCAGCAGGAGGGGTTACGCTGAAGCTTTCTTT.

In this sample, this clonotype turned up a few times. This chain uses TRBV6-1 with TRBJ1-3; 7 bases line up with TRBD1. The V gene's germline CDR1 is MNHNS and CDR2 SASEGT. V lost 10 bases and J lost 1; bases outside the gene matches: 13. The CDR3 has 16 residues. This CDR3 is CAILRGAVTSGNTIYF. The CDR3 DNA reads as TGTGCCATACTCAGGGGGGCCGTTACGTCTGGAAACACCATATATTTT.

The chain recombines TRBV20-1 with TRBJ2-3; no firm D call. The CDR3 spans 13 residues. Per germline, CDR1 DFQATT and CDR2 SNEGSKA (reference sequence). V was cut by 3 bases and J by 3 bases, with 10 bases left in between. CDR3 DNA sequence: TGCAGTGCTAGTGGCGGAAGTACAGATACGCAGTATTTT. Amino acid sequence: CSASGGSTDTQYF.

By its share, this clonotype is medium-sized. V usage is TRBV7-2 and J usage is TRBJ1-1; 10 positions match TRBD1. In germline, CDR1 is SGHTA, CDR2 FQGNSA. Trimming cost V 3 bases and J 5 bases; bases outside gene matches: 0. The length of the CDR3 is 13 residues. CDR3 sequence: CASSLDRGTEAFF. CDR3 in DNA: TGTGCCAGCAGCTTGGACAGGGGGACTGAAGCTTTCTTT.

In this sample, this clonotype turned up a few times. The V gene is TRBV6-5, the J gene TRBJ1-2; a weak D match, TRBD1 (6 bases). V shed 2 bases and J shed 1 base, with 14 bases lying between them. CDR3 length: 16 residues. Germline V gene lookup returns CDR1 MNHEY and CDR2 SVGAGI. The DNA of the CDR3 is TGTGCCAGCAGTTACCCCGGCGGAGGGGGTAACTATGGCTACACCTTC. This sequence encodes CASSYPGGGGNYGYTF.

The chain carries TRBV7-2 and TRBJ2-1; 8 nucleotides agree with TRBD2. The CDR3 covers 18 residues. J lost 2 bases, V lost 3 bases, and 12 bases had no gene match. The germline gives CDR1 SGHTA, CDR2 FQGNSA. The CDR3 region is CASSLGVGGGITYNEQFF. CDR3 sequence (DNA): TGTGCCAGCAGCTTGGGGGTCGGGGGGGGCATCACCTACAATGAGCAGTTCTTC.

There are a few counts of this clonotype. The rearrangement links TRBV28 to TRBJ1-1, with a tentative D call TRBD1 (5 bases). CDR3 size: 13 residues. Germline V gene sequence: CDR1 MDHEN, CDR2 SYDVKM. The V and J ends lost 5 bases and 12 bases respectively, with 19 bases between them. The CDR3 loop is CASSPKTEKASFF. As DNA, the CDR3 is TGTGCCAGCAGTCCTAAGACAGAGAAGGCCTCTTTCTTT.

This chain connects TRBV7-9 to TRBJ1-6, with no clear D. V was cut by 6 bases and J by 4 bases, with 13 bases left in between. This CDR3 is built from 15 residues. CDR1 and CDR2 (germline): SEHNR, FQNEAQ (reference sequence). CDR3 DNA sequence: TGTGCCAGCAGTTACCAGACGGATTATAATTCACCCCTCCACTTT. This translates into CASSYQTDYNSPLHF.

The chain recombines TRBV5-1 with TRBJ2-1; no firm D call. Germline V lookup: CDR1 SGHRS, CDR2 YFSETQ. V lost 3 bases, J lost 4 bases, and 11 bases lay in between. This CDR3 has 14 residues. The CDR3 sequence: CASSSSGSYNEQFF. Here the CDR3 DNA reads TGCGCCAGCAGCTCGTCCGGTAGTTACAATGAGCAGTTCTTC.

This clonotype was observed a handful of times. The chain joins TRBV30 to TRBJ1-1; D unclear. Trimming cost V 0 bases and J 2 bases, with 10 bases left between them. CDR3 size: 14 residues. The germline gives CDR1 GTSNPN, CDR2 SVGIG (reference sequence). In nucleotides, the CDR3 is TGTGCCTGGAGTGTACAATCAAAAAACACTGAAGCTTTCTTT. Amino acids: CAWSVQSKNTEAFF.

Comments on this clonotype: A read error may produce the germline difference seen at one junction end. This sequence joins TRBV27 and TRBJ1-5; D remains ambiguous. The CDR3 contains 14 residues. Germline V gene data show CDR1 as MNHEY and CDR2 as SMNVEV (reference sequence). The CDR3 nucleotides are TGTGCCAGCAGGATGACGGAGAGCAATCAGCCCCGGCATTTT. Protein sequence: CASRMTESNQPRHF.

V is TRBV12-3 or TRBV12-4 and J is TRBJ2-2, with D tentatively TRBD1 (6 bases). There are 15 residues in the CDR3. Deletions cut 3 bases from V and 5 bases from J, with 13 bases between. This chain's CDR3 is CASSFGRGPTGELFF. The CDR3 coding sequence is TGTGCCAGCAGTTTCGGCAGGGGCCCGACCGGGGAGCTGTTTTTT.

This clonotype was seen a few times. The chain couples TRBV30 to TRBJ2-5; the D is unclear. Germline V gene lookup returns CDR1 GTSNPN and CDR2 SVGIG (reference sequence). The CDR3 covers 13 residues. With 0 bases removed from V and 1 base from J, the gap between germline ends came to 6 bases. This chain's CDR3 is CAWSVRIQETQYF. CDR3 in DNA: TGTGCCTGGAGTGTCAGGATCCAAGAGACCCAGTACTTC.

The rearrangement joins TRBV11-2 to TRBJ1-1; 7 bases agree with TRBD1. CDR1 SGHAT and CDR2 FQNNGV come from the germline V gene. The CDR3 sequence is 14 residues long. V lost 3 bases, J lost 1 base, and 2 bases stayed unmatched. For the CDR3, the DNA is TGTGCCAGCAGCTTGGACAGGTCGAACACTGAAGCTTTCTTT. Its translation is CASSLDRSNTEAFF.

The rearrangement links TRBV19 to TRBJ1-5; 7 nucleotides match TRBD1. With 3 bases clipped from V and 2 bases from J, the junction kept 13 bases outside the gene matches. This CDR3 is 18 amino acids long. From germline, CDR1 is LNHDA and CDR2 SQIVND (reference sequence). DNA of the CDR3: TGTGCCAGTAGTATCTCGTTGGACAGGAGAGGTGGCAATCAGCCCCAGCATTTT. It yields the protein CASSISLDRRGGNQPQHF. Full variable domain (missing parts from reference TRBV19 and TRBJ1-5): DGGITQSPKYLFRKEGQNVTLSCEQNLNHDAMYWYRQDPGQGLRLIYYSQIVNDFQKGDIAEGYSVSREKKESFPLTVTSAQKNPTAFYLCASSISLDRRGGNQPQHFGDGTRLSIL.

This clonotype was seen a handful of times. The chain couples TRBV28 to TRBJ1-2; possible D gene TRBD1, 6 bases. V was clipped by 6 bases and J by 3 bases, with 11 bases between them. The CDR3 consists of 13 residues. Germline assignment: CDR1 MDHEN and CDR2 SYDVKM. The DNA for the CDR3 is TGTGCCAGCAGCACCGGACAGTACTATGGCTACACCTTC. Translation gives CASSTGQYYGYTF.

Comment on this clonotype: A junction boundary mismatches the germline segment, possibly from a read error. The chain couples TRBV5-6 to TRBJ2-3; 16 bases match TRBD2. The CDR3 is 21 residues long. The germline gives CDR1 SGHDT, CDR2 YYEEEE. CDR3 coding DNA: TGTGCCAGCAGTTTGGAACCCGGGACTAGCGGGGGGGCGGTTTTCAGATATACGCAGTATTTT. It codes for CASSLEPGTSGGAVFRYTQYF.

Written as DNA, the CDR3 is TGTGCCAGCTCACCTTGGAGTACGGCCAACACAGATACGCAGTATTTT. This encodes CASSPWSTANTDTQYF. The chain employs TRBV18 and TRBJ2-3; D gene ambiguous. V was cut by 3 bases and J by 2 bases, with 15 bases left in between. This CDR3 spans 16 amino acids. Germline assignment: CDR1 KGHSH and CDR2 LQKENI.

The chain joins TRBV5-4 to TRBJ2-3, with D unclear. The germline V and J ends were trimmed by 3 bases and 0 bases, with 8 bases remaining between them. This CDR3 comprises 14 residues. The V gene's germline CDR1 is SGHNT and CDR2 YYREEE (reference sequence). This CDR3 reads CASSSPGSTDTQYF. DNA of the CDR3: TGTGCCAGCAGCTCCCCCGGGAGCACAGATACGCAGTATTTT. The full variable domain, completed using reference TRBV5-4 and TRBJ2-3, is ETGVTQSPTHLIKTRGQQVTLRCSSQSGHNTVSWYQQALGQGPQFIFQYYREEENGRGNFPPRFSGLQFPNYSSELNVNALELDDSALYLCASSSPGSTDTQYFGPGTRLTVL.

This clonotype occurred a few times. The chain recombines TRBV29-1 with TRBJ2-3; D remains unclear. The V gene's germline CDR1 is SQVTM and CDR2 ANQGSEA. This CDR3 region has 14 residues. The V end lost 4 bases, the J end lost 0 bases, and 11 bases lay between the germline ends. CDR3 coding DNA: TGCAGCGTTGGCGGCCCTACCAGCACAGATACGCAGTATTTT. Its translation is CSVGGPTSTDTQYF.

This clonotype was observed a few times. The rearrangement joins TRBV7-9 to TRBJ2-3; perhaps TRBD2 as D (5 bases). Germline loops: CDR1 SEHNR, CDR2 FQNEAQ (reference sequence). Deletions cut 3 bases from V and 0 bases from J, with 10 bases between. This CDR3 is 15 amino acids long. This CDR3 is CASSLDSTSTDTQYF. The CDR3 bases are TGTGCCAGCAGCTTGGACTCAACTAGCACAGATACGCAGTATTTT.

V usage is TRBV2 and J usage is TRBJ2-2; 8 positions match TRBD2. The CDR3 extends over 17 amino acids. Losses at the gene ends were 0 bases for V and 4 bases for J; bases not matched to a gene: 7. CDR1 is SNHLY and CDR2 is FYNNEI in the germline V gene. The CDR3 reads CASSEAGAGARTGELFF. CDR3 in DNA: TGTGCCAGCAGTGAAGCGGGAGCGGGGGCACGCACCGGGGAGCTGTTTTTT.